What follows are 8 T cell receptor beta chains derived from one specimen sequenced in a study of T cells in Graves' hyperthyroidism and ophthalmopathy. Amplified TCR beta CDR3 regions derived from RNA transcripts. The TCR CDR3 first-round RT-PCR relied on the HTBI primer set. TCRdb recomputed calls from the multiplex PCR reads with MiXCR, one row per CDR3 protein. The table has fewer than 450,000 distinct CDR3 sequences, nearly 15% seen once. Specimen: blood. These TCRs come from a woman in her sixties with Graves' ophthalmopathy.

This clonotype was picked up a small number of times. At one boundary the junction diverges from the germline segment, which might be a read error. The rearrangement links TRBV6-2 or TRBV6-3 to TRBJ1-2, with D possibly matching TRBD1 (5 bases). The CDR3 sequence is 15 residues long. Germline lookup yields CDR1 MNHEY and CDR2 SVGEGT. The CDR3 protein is CASSYSGLRDYAYTF. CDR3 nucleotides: TGTGCCAGCAGTTACTCAGGGCTACGGGACTATGCCTACACCTTC.

The CDR3 region has the DNA TGCGCCAGCAGCGCTACGGGACTCCTCGGCAATGAGCAGTTCTTC. Protein: CASSATGLLGNEQFF. The chain couples TRBV4-1 to TRBJ2-1; D possibly corresponds to TRBD2 (6 bases). Germline CDR1 MGHRA, CDR2 YSYEKL. This CDR3 has 15 residues. With 5 bases removed from V and 6 bases from J, the gap between germline ends came to 17 bases.

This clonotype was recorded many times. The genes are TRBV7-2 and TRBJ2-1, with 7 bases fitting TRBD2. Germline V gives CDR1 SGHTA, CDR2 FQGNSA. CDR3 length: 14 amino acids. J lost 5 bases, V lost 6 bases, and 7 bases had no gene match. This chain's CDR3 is CASRGEGRNNEQFF. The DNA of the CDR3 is TGTGCCAGCAGGGGGGAGGGCCGTAACAATGAGCAGTTCTTC.

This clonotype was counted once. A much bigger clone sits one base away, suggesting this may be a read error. The DNA of the CDR3 is TGCGCCAGCAGCCTTATGGGTCTCGGGGGATACGAGCAGTACTTC. Its protein product is CASSLMGLGGYEQYF. V is TRBV5-1 and J is TRBJ2-7; possible D gene TRBD2, 6 bases. The ends were cut back, 4 bases at V and 4 bases at J, with 18 bases in the middle. The CDR3 spans 15 residues. CDR1 and CDR2 (germline): SGHRS, YFSETQ.

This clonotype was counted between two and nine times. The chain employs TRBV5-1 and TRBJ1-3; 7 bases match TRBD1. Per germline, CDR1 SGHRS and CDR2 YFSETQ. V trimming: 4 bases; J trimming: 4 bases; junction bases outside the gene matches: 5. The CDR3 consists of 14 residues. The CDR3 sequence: CASSPPGQGNTIYF. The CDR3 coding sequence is TGCGCCAGCAGCCCGCCGGGACAGGGAAACACCATATATTTT.

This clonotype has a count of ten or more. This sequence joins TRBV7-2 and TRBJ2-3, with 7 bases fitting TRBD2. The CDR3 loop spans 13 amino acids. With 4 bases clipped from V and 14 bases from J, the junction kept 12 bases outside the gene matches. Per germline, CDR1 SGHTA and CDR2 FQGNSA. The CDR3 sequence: CASSSRGGRGMYF. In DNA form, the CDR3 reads TGTGCCAGCAGCTCGCGGGGCGGGAGAGGCATGTATTTT.

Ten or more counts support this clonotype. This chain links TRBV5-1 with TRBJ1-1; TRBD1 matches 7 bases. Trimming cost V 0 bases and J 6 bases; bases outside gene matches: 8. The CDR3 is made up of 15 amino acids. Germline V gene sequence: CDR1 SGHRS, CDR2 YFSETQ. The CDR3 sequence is CASSLELGGAAEAFF. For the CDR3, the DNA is TGCGCCAGCAGCTTGGAGCTAGGGGGCGCCGCTGAAGCTTTCTTT. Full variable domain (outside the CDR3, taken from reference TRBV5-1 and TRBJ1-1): KAGVTQTPRYLIKTRGQQVTLSCSPISGHRSVSWYQQTPGQGLQFLFEYFSETQRNKGNFPGRFSGRQFSNSRSEMNVSTLELGDSALYLCASSLELGGAAEAFFGQGTRLTVV.

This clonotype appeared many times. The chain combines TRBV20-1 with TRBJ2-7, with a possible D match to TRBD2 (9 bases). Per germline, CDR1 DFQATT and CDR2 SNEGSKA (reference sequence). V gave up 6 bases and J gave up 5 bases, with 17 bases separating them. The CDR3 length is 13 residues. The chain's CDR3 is CSARGPSGNEQYF. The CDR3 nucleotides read TGCAGTGCCAGGGGGCCTAGCGGGAACGAGCAGTACTTC.